These T cell receptor beta chains were read from a single sample in a study of blood T cell repertoires in COVID-19. Some clones are missing from TCRdb's copy, which holds only in-frame ones; the method was immunoSEQ multiplex PCR. Found here are some 290,000 clones, around 90% of them singletons; the top ten hold under 1.1%. The sample was peripheral blood. These receptors all stem from a woman between 40 and 55 years old with COVID-19, enrolled during active disease. The CDR3 runs from the conserved cysteine through the conserved F or W. A D gene is named only where the DNA matches it firmly. The size entry is marked missing in some rows and otherwise reads once, few, many or a size class.

V gene	J gene	clone size	D gene	CDR3 DNA	CDR3 protein
TRBV2	TRBJ2-5	.	.	TGTGCCAGCAGTGAACAGGGCAGTCAAGAGACCCAGTACTTC	CASSEQGSQETQYF
TRBV28	TRBJ2-2	.	TRBD2	TGTGCCAGCAGTTCCTGGGGACTAGCGGGGGGACCCGGGGAGCTGTTTTTT	CASSSWGLAGGPGELFF
TRBV5-1	TRBJ1-1	.	.	TGCGCCAGCAGCTTGGGGACGGGAATGAACACTGAAGCTTTCTTT	CASSLGTGMNTEAFF
TRBV28	TRBJ2-7	few	TRBD1	TGTGCCAGCAGTTTCTATTCAACGAGGCGACAGGGGCACAGGGCGTACTTC	CASSFYSTRRQGHRAYF
TRBV25-1	TRBJ1-1	once	TRBD1	TGTGCCAGCAGCGGGGGGACAGGCTTGTACACTGAAGCTTTCTTT	CASSGGTGLYTEAFF
TRBV30	TRBJ2-7	.	TRBD1	TGTGCCTGGAGTCACCGGGACAGCCTTTCTAAAAGCTCCTACGAGCAGTACTTC	CAWSHRDSLSKSSYEQYF
TRBV5-6	TRBJ2-1	.	TRBD1	TGTGCCAGCAGCTTGTTGTACAGGGGTGAGGATGAGCAGTTCTTC	CASSLLYRGEDEQFF
TRBV9	TRBJ1-1	.	.	TGTGCCAGCAGCTCCCGACTGGAGAACACTGAAGCTTTCTTT	CASSSRLENTEAFF
TRBV7-2	TRBJ2-1	.	TRBD1	TGTGCCTCCGGGACAGGGATTCTTGGGGTGTACAATGAGCAGTTCTTC	CASGTGILGVYNEQFF
TRBV3-1/TRBV3-2	TRBJ2-6	.	TRBD1	TGTGCCAGCAGCCAGTTGGACAGGGGCTCTGGGGCCAACGTCCTGACTTTC	CASSQLDRGSGANVLTF
TRBV5-6	TRBJ1-1	.	TRBD1	TGTGCCAGCAGCTTGCCCGCTGAGACAGGGGGCTGGCTGCGAGCTTTCTTT	CASSLPAETGGWLRAFF
TRBV14	TRBJ2-1	.	.	TGTGCCAGCAGCCAAGAACCCAGGGTACCGTTCTTC	CASSQEPRVPFF
TRBV7-2	TRBJ2-2	.	.	TGTGCCAGCAGCTTAAAGGGTTGGACATCCGGGGAGCTGTTTTTT	CASSLKGWTSGELFF
TRBV28	TRBJ1-5	.	TRBD1	TGTGCCAGCAGCCGGGACAGCTATAGCAATCAGCCCCAGCATTTT	CASSRDSYSNQPQHF
TRBV15	TRBJ1-1	.	TRBD1	TGTGCCACCAGCTGGACAGGGGGCACTGAAGCTTTCTTT	CATSWTGGTEAFF
TRBV10-3	TRBJ2-7	.	.	TGTGCCATCAGAGAGGGTAGCTCCTACGAGCAGTACTTC	CAIREGSSYEQYF
TRBV28	TRBJ2-7	.	.	TGTGCCAGCAGTTTAGCAGGGAAGATCTACGAGCAGTACTTC	CASSLAGKIYEQYF